The 10 T cell receptor beta chains in this list originate from one sample, sequenced in a study of blood T cells in healthy people across ages. With a J-beta primer mix and a sample-barcoded 5' primer, a second PCR ran about 7 to 11 cycles. One entry per CDR3 protein, called by TCRdb with MiXCR from the 5' RACE reads. The data show roughly 1,800,000 distinct CDR3 sequences, around 48% seen once. Sequences were obtained from blood. The receptors were gathered from a woman aged 40 to 55 in good health.

The chain recombines TRBV7-2 with TRBJ2-7, with D possibly called TRBD1 or TRBD2 (5 bases each). This CDR3 comprises 15 residues. Trimming removed 8 bases at V and 7 bases at J, with 24 bases between. Germline V gives CDR1 SGHTA, CDR2 FQGNSA. The CDR3 bases are TGTGCCAGCGCCTCTAGACGCCGGGACCCTTGGGAGCAGTACTTC. Amino acid sequence: CASASRRRDPWEQYF.

The V call is TRBV7-3, the J call TRBJ2-6; perhaps TRBD1 as D (5 bases). Germline V gene data show CDR1 as SGHTA and CDR2 as FQGTGA. Trimming shortened V by 6 bases and J by 1 base, and 16 bases separated the two germline ends. The length of the CDR3 is 17 residues. The CDR3 DNA follows: TGTGCCAGCAGGGTCGGAAGGGGATTGTCTGGGGCCAACGTCCTGACTTTC. Its translation is CASRVGRGLSGANVLTF.

The chain recombines TRBV12-3 or TRBV12-4 with TRBJ2-2; D is ambiguous. V was cut by 0 bases and J by 0 bases, with 8 bases left in between. This CDR3 contains 16 residues. CDR3 in amino acids: CASSLALGSNTGELFF. CDR3 DNA: TGTGCCAGCAGTTTAGCGCTGGGATCGAACACCGGGGAGCTGTTTTTT.

This clonotype was observed a few times. This chain uses TRBV6-2 or TRBV6-3 with TRBJ2-7, with 7 bases lining up with TRBD2. The ends lost 6 bases at V and 1 base at J; junction bases unmatched: 9. This CDR3 has 15 residues. Per germline, CDR1 MNHEY and CDR2 SVGEGT. CDR3 residues: CASSPNGRASYEQYF. The CDR3 DNA sequence: TGTGCCAGCAGCCCCAATGGGAGGGCGTCCTACGAGCAGTACTTC.

V and J are TRBV15 and TRBJ2-1; 8 positions agree with TRBD2. V shed 0 bases, J shed 6 bases, and the junction held 10 bases outside the gene matches. CDR3 length: 17 residues. Germline CDR1 is LNHNV and CDR2 is YYDKDF (reference sequence). The CDR3 sequence is CATSRDPPAGGFNEQFF. DNA for the CDR3: TGTGCCACCAGCAGAGATCCCCCTGCGGGGGGATTCAATGAGCAGTTCTTC.

This clonotype has more than one count but fewer than ten. J is TRBJ2-6 and V is TRBV28; the D is unclear. The CDR3 loop spans 16 amino acids. V was trimmed by 4 bases and J by 0 bases, leaving 10 bases between them. CDR1 and CDR2 from the germline V gene are MDHEN and SYDVKM. CDR3: CASSWAESSGANVLTF. DNA for the CDR3: TGTGCCAGCAGTTGGGCAGAAAGCTCTGGGGCCAACGTCCTGACTTTC.

The chain links TRBV5-6 to TRBJ2-7; 11 bases agree with TRBD1. With the DNA end fitting TRBJ2-4 better, the J assignment may be wrong. CDR3 size: 19 residues. Germline loops: CDR1 SGHDT, CDR2 YYEEEE. This chain's CDR3 is CASSSPGTGGGGAKNIQYF. The CDR3 DNA reads as TGTGCCAGCAGCTCCCCCGGGACAGGGGGAGGTGGAGCCAAAAACATTCAGTACTTC.

This rearrangement joins TRBV10-3 to TRBJ2-7, with 9 positions matching TRBD1. CDR1 ENHRY and CDR2 SYGVKD come from the germline V gene. The CDR3 sequence is 12 residues long. Germline trimming cut 10 bases from V and 6 bases from J; bases unmatched to any gene: 7. CDR3 nucleotide sequence: TGTGCCACCAAACAGGGGGCGGGCGAGCAGTACTTC. This translates into CATKQGAGEQYF.

The V and J genes are TRBV11-2 and TRBJ2-1; D might be TRBD1 (6 bases). The ends were cut back, 5 bases at V and 5 bases at J, with 19 bases in the middle. This CDR3 contains 16 residues. The germline gives CDR1 SGHAT, CDR2 FQNNGV. CDR3 sequence reads: CASSPRGGRGDNEQFF. In nucleotides, the CDR3 is TGTGCCAGCAGCCCCCGGGGTGGCAGGGGAGACAATGAGCAGTTCTTC.

The genes are TRBV12-3 or TRBV12-4 and TRBJ2-3; no clear D. The CDR3 length is 12 residues. V was shortened by 5 bases and J by 6 bases, with 9 bases between the two germline ends. CDR3 sequence (DNA): TGTGCCAGCAGTCTTCACGAGGATACGCAGTATTTT. Amino acids: CASSLHEDTQYF.